These T cell receptor beta chains were read from a single sample in a study of human T cells and chemical hapten exposure. TCRdb used MiXCR to reprocess the RACE reads, holding one entry per CDR3 protein. The sample carries about 350,000 distinct CDR3 sequences, around 5.5% recorded once. Sequencing used whole blood, obtained in connection with sensitization to the hapten diphenylcyclopropenone (DPC). All receptors derive from a woman between 18 and 29 years old with alopecia areata. Some clones in this sample may be carry-over from other donors' samples. Both conserved end residues are part of each CDR3. Each record gives: clone size, V gene, D gene, J gene, CDR3 protein, CDR3 DNA. The D gene is left open where the match is weak. Clone size is not always given. Where it is, it says once, few, many or a class for expanded clones.

abundance: few
v_gene: TRBV5-1
d_gene: TRBD1
j_gene: TRBJ1-1
CDR3aa: CASSGPTGAEAFF
CDR3nt: TGCGCCAGCAGCGGGCCGACAGGGGCTGAAGCTTTCTTT

abundance: many
v_gene: TRBV29-1
d_gene: TRBD2
j_gene: TRBJ2-7
CDR3aa: CSVDGTSGGADEQYF
CDR3nt: TGCAGCGTTGATGGGACTAGCGGGGGGGCTGACGAGCAGTACTTC

abundance: .
v_gene: TRBV6-5
d_gene: .
j_gene: TRBJ1-3
CDR3aa: CASSPGFRDGNTIYF
CDR3nt: TGTGCCAGCAGTCCCGGCTTCAGGGACGGAAACACCATATATTTT

abundance: few
v_gene: TRBV10-3
d_gene: .
j_gene: TRBJ2-3
CDR3aa: CAISDGGGTDTQYF
CDR3nt: TGTGCCATCAGTGATGGCGGGGGCACAGATACGCAGTATTTT

abundance: many
v_gene: TRBV6-5
d_gene: .
j_gene: TRBJ1-3
CDR3aa: CASSYALEAGNTIYF
CDR3nt: TGTGCCAGCAGTTACGCGCTTGAGGCTGGAAACACCATATATTTT

abundance: .
v_gene: TRBV12-3/TRBV12-4
d_gene: .
j_gene: TRBJ2-7
CDR3aa: CASSDPLNYEQYF
CDR3nt: TGTGCCAGCAGTGACCCTCTAAACTACGAGCAGTACTTC

abundance: .
v_gene: TRBV28
d_gene: .
j_gene: TRBJ1-5
CDR3aa: CASRKGGYNQPQHF
CDR3nt: TGTGCCAGCAGAAAAGGCGGTTACAATCAGCCCCAGCATTTT

abundance: many
v_gene: TRBV4-2
d_gene: .
j_gene: TRBJ2-1
CDR3aa: CASSPRGKGSYNEQFF
CDR3nt: TGTGCCAGCAGCCCCCGAGGGAAAGGGTCCTACAATGAGCAGTTCTTC

abundance: many
v_gene: TRBV7-2
d_gene: TRBD2
j_gene: TRBJ2-7
CDR3aa: CASSLVAGVSYEQYF
CDR3nt: TGTGCCAGCAGCTTAGTGGCGGGGGTCTCCTACGAGCAGTACTTC

abundance: .
v_gene: TRBV6-5
d_gene: .
j_gene: TRBJ1-1
CDR3aa: CASSYDVNTEAFF
CDR3nt: TGTGCCAGCAGCTACGACGTGAACACTGAAGCTTTCTTT

abundance: many
v_gene: TRBV2
d_gene: TRBD1
j_gene: TRBJ1-5
CDR3aa: CASRGTGANQPQHF
CDR3nt: TGTGCCAGCAGGGGGACAGGGGCCAATCAGCCCCAGCATTTT

abundance: few
v_gene: TRBV20-1
d_gene: .
j_gene: TRBJ2-3
CDR3aa: CSATGVRPDTQYF
CDR3nt: TGCAGTGCTACCGGGGTCCGACCAGATACGCAGTATTTT

abundance: few
v_gene: TRBV4-2
d_gene: .
j_gene: TRBJ1-1
CDR3aa: CASSPAGSDTEAFF
CDR3nt: TGTGCCAGCAGCCCAGCAGGGTCGGACACTGAAGCTTTCTTT

abundance: many
v_gene: TRBV10-3
d_gene: .
j_gene: TRBJ2-3
CDR3aa: CAISESVPDTQYF
CDR3nt: TGTGCCATCAGTGAGTCCGTGCCAGATACGCAGTATTTT

abundance: few
v_gene: TRBV6-2/TRBV6-3
d_gene: .
j_gene: TRBJ2-7
CDR3aa: CASSYYRYEQYF
CDR3nt: TGTGCCAGCAGTTACTACAGGTACGAGCAGTACTTC

abundance: few
v_gene: TRBV5-1
d_gene: TRBD2
j_gene: TRBJ2-3
CDR3aa: CASRGLAASTDTQYF
CDR3nt: TGCGCCAGCAGAGGGCTAGCGGCTAGCACAGATACGCAGTATTTT

abundance: .
v_gene: TRBV9
d_gene: TRBD1
j_gene: TRBJ1-4
CDR3aa: CASSVAGGANEKLFF
CDR3nt: TGTGCCAGCAGCGTTGCAGGGGGGGCTAATGAAAAACTGTTTTTT

abundance: .
v_gene: TRBV10-3
d_gene: TRBD1
j_gene: TRBJ1-5
CDR3aa: CAIKSGQPGNQPQHF
CDR3nt: TGTGCCATCAAATCGGGACAGCCAGGGAATCAGCCCCAGCATTTT

abundance: few
v_gene: TRBV20-1
d_gene: .
j_gene: TRBJ1-2
CDR3aa: CSASRQSYGYTF
CDR3nt: TGCAGTGCTAGTCGACAGAGCTATGGCTACACCTTC

abundance: .
v_gene: TRBV4-1
d_gene: TRBD2
j_gene: TRBJ2-3
CDR3aa: CASSRELSGAGRPDTQYF
CDR3nt: TGCGCCAGCAGCCGTGAACTCAGCGGGGCCGGCCGGCCAGATACGCAGTATTTT

abundance: .
v_gene: TRBV6-4
d_gene: TRBD2
j_gene: TRBJ2-3
CDR3aa: CASSPTSGGHPDTQYF
CDR3nt: TGTGCCAGCAGCCCTACTAGCGGGGGGCATCCAGATACGCAGTATTTT

abundance: many
v_gene: TRBV6-5
d_gene: .
j_gene: TRBJ2-1
CDR3aa: CASSYWGPNEQFF
CDR3nt: TGTGCCAGCAGTTACTGGGGTCCTAATGAGCAGTTCTTC

abundance: .
v_gene: TRBV7-9
d_gene: .
j_gene: TRBJ2-5
CDR3aa: CASIGGSETQYF
CDR3nt: TGTGCCAGCATCGGAGGTTCCGAGACCCAGTACTTC

abundance: many
v_gene: TRBV7-2
d_gene: .
j_gene: TRBJ1-1
CDR3aa: CASSPRGTRVYTEAFF
CDR3nt: TGTGCCAGCAGCCCTAGGGGGACCAGGGTCTACACTGAAGCTTTCTTT

abundance: many
v_gene: TRBV29-1
d_gene: TRBD2
j_gene: TRBJ2-5
CDR3aa: CSVEDPSGGGQETQYF
CDR3nt: TGCAGCGTTGAAGATCCAAGCGGGGGGGGTCAAGAGACCCAGTACTTC

abundance: .
v_gene: TRBV18
d_gene: TRBD1
j_gene: TRBJ2-7
CDR3aa: CASSTKQGAAEQYF
CDR3nt: TGTGCCAGCTCAACAAAACAGGGGGCTGCCGAGCAGTACTTC

abundance: many
v_gene: TRBV5-6
d_gene: .
j_gene: TRBJ2-7
CDR3aa: CASSLAASTYEQYF
CDR3nt: TGTGCCAGCAGCTTGGCAGCAAGTACCTACGAGCAGTACTTC

abundance: .
v_gene: TRBV6-2/TRBV6-3
d_gene: .
j_gene: TRBJ1-1
CDR3aa: CASRLYTEAFF
CDR3nt: TGTGCCAGCAGACTATACACTGAAGCTTTCTTT

abundance: .
v_gene: TRBV4-3
d_gene: .
j_gene: TRBJ1-2
CDR3aa: CASSQDRQRRPYGYTF
CDR3nt: TGCGCCAGCAGCCAAGATCGACAGCGAAGACCTTATGGCTACACCTTC

abundance: .
v_gene: TRBV20-1
d_gene: .
j_gene: TRBJ1-6
CDR3aa: CSASEGTRSPLHF
CDR3nt: TGCAGTGCTAGTGAAGGGACCCGATCACCCCTCCACTTT

abundance: few
v_gene: TRBV6-5
d_gene: .
j_gene: TRBJ2-2
CDR3aa: CASSYVRTSNTGELFF
CDR3nt: TGTGCCAGCAGTTACGTCAGGACATCGAACACCGGGGAGCTGTTTTTT

abundance: few
v_gene: TRBV12-3/TRBV12-4
d_gene: .
j_gene: TRBJ1-6
CDR3aa: CASSPRGTGHSPLHF
CDR3nt: TGTGCCAGCAGTCCACGCGGTACAGGGCATTCACCCCTCCACTTT

abundance: many
v_gene: TRBV15
d_gene: .
j_gene: TRBJ1-2
CDR3aa: CATSRESRREANYGYTF
CDR3nt: TGTGCCACCAGCAGGGAAAGCCGACGGGAAGCTAACTATGGCTACACCTTC

abundance: .
v_gene: TRBV20-1
d_gene: .
j_gene: TRBJ1-1
CDR3aa: CSARSARAVTEAFF
CDR3nt: TGCAGTGCTAGGTCGGCGAGGGCAGTCACTGAAGCTTTCTTT

abundance: few
v_gene: TRBV25-1
d_gene: .
j_gene: TRBJ2-5
CDR3aa: CASSAMGTLQETQYF
CDR3nt: TGTGCCAGCAGTGCCATGGGGACACTACAAGAGACCCAGTACTTC

abundance: few
v_gene: TRBV6-5
d_gene: .
j_gene: TRBJ1-4
CDR3aa: CASSYNSDYGATNEKLFF
CDR3nt: TGTGCCAGCAGTTACAACTCAGACTATGGGGCAACTAATGAAAAACTGTTTTTT

abundance: many
v_gene: TRBV12-3/TRBV12-4
d_gene: .
j_gene: TRBJ2-3
CDR3aa: CASSFQGDHTDTQYF
CDR3nt: TGTGCCAGCAGTTTTCAAGGGGACCACACAGATACGCAGTATTTT

abundance: many
v_gene: TRBV29-1
d_gene: .
j_gene: TRBJ2-5
CDR3aa: CSVVTSQETQYF
CDR3nt: TGCAGCGTTGTCACCAGCCAAGAGACCCAGTACTTC

abundance: many
v_gene: TRBV6-5
d_gene: .
j_gene: TRBJ1-2
CDR3aa: CASSYLGPYQGGYTF
CDR3nt: TGTGCCAGCAGTTACTTAGGCCCATATCAGGGCGGCTACACCTTC

abundance: many
v_gene: TRBV5-1
d_gene: .
j_gene: TRBJ2-3
CDR3aa: CASSWGGLADTQYF
CDR3nt: TGCGCCAGCAGCTGGGGGGGCCTAGCGGATACGCAGTATTTT

abundance: .
v_gene: TRBV12-3/TRBV12-4
d_gene: TRBD2
j_gene: TRBJ2-6
CDR3aa: CASSFGRGGSGANVLTF
CDR3nt: TGTGCCAGCAGTTTCGGGCGGGGGGGTTCTGGGGCCAACGTCCTGACTTTC

abundance: .
v_gene: TRBV4-2
d_gene: .
j_gene: TRBJ2-7
CDR3aa: CASSQSRGEQYF
CDR3nt: TGTGCCAGCAGCCAATCCCGGGGCGAGCAGTACTTC

abundance: many
v_gene: TRBV5-5
d_gene: .
j_gene: TRBJ2-3
CDR3aa: CASSIAPLTASTDTQYF
CDR3nt: TGTGCCAGCAGCATAGCCCCTTTGACAGCGAGCACAGATACGCAGTATTTT

abundance: many
v_gene: TRBV6-6
d_gene: .
j_gene: TRBJ1-3
CDR3aa: CASSLPGSGNTIYF
CDR3nt: TGTGCCAGCAGTTTACCGGGCTCTGGAAACACCATATATTTT

abundance: .
v_gene: TRBV29-1
d_gene: .
j_gene: TRBJ2-1
CDR3aa: CSVVITVYSEQFF
CDR3nt: TGCAGCGTTGTAATAACCGTCTACAGTGAGCAGTTCTTC

abundance: .
v_gene: TRBV7-2
d_gene: .
j_gene: TRBJ1-6
CDR3aa: CASSLNYRADSPLHF
CDR3nt: TGTGCCAGCAGCTTGAATTACAGGGCAGATTCACCCCTCCACTTT

abundance: many
v_gene: TRBV7-9
d_gene: .
j_gene: TRBJ1-2
CDR3aa: CASSLALPNYGYTF
CDR3nt: TGTGCCAGCAGCTTAGCCCTCCCTAACTATGGCTACACCTTC

abundance: many
v_gene: TRBV7-6
d_gene: .
j_gene: TRBJ1-1
CDR3aa: CASSPKGGLAFF
CDR3nt: TGTGCCAGCAGCCCAAAAGGGGGGCTAGCTTTCTTT

abundance: many
v_gene: TRBV3-1
d_gene: .
j_gene: TRBJ1-3
CDR3aa: CASSQGGGSRNTIYF
CDR3nt: TGTGCCAGCAGCCAAGGTGGTGGATCTCGGAACACCATATATTTT

abundance: few
v_gene: TRBV5-6
d_gene: .
j_gene: TRBJ1-1
CDR3aa: CASSLIMNTEAFF
CDR3nt: TGTGCCAGCAGCTTGATAATGAACACTGAAGCTTTCTTT

abundance: many
v_gene: TRBV4-3
d_gene: .
j_gene: TRBJ1-2
CDR3aa: CASSQDIRQPSYTF
CDR3nt: TGCGCCAGCAGCCAAGACATTAGACAGCCCTCCTACACCTTC